The clone carrying this TCR beta chain came up once. This entry comes from a study of blood T cell repertoires in COVID-19. For the study at large: Sites across the United States, Italy and Spain contributed samples from acute and convalescent COVID-19.

Original analysis: Reference gene primer amplification gave estimated nucleated cell counts. This table comes from immunoSEQ multiplex PCR, and its TCRdb copy is limited to in-frame clones, with some not included. The DNA was the basis for D and trimming; V, J and clone size are from that table. The table includes fewer than 110,000 clones, approximately 89% detected once. This TCR was recovered from a woman older than 75 in a cohort sampled during active COVID-19. The sample taken for sequencing was peripheral blood.

For the CDR3, the DNA is TGTGCCAGCAGCGGGTGGCGGGAGACCCAGTACTTC. Protein product: CASSGWRETQYF. V is TRBV9 and J is TRBJ2-5; D gene uncertain. This CDR3 region has 12 residues. Trimming removed 3 bases from V and 5 bases from J, with 8 bases in between. The germline V gene encodes CDR1 SGDLS and CDR2 YYNGEE.